Listed below are T cell receptor beta chains from one sample, sequenced in a study of blood T cell repertoires in COVID-19. Produced via immunoSEQ multiplex PCR; TCRdb's table is partial and in-frame only. The repertoire holds about 400,000 clones, with 85% to 90% as singletons. Sequenced: PBMCs or T cells enriched from blood (not recorded which). The receptors here all came from a woman aged 30 to 39 with acute COVID-19. The CDR3 runs from the conserved cysteine through the conserved F or W. The D gene is left open where the match is weak. The listing skips clone size in some rows; elsewhere it reads once, few, many or a size class.

clone size: NA
D gene: NA
V gene: TRBV13
J gene: TRBJ2-7
CDR3 protein: CASSPQNYEQYF
CDR3 DNA: TGTGCCAGCAGCCCACAGAACTACGAGCAGTACTTC

clone size: NA
D gene: NA
V gene: TRBV6-5
J gene: TRBJ1-6
CDR3 protein: CASSYSGQIGYSPLHF
CDR3 DNA: TGTGCCAGCAGTTACTCGGGACAAATCGGATACTCACCCCTCCACTTT

clone size: NA
D gene: TRBD1
V gene: TRBV7-9
J gene: TRBJ1-2
CDR3 protein: CASSFQGDYGYTF
CDR3 DNA: TGTGCCAGCAGCTTCCAGGGGGACTATGGCTACACCTTC

clone size: NA
D gene: NA
V gene: TRBV2
J gene: TRBJ2-7
CDR3 protein: CASSENYQWEQYF
CDR3 DNA: TGTGCCAGCAGTGAAAATTATCAGTGGGAGCAGTACTTC

clone size: NA
D gene: NA
V gene: TRBV11-2
J gene: TRBJ1-5
CDR3 protein: CASSLGTGSQPQHF
CDR3 DNA: TGTGCCAGCAGCTTAGGTACAGGGTCACAGCCCCAGCATTTT

clone size: NA
D gene: TRBD1
V gene: TRBV19
J gene: TRBJ1-2
CDR3 protein: CASSNTGVRGYTF
CDR3 DNA: TGTGCCAGTAGTAACACAGGGGTAAGAGGCTACACCTTC

clone size: NA
D gene: NA
V gene: TRBV23-1
J gene: TRBJ2-7
CDR3 protein: CASSQSNRGIYEQYF
CDR3 DNA: TGCGCCAGCAGTCAATCGAATAGGGGAATCTACGAGCAGTACTTC

clone size: few
D gene: NA
V gene: TRBV19
J gene: TRBJ1-5
CDR3 protein: CASSIVLGDSNQPQHF
CDR3 DNA: TGTGCCAGTAGTATAGTACTCGGGGATAGCAATCAGCCCCAGCATTTT

clone size: NA
D gene: NA
V gene: TRBV27
J gene: TRBJ1-2
CDR3 protein: CASSLVPWTGANYGYTF
CDR3 DNA: TGTGCCAGCAGTTTAGTTCCCTGGACCGGGGCTAACTATGGCTACACCTTC

clone size: NA
D gene: TRBD1
V gene: TRBV6-6
J gene: TRBJ1-1
CDR3 protein: CASSLPTGVEAFF
CDR3 DNA: TGTGCCAGCAGTCTCCCGACAGGGGTTGAAGCTTTCTTT

clone size: once
D gene: TRBD1
V gene: TRBV5-1
J gene: TRBJ1-1
CDR3 protein: CASTWGQMNTEAFF
CDR3 DNA: TGCGCCAGCACCTGGGGACAGATGAACACTGAAGCTTTCTTT

clone size: NA
D gene: NA
V gene: TRBV20-1
J gene: TRBJ1-5
CDR3 protein: CSASSTRADQPQHF
CDR3 DNA: TGCAGTGCTAGTTCAACACGAGCGGATCAGCCCCAGCATTTT

clone size: NA
D gene: NA
V gene: TRBV5-1
J gene: TRBJ1-1
CDR3 protein: CASSWGGGNTEAFF
CDR3 DNA: TGCGCCAGCAGCTGGGGAGGGGGGAACACTGAAGCTTTCTTT

clone size: few
D gene: TRBD1
V gene: TRBV30
J gene: TRBJ1-6
CDR3 protein: CAWRDTRGQEGSPLHF
CDR3 DNA: TGTGCCTGGAGGGATACGAGGGGACAGGAGGGTTCACCCCTCCACTTT

clone size: once
D gene: NA
V gene: TRBV9
J gene: TRBJ2-1
CDR3 protein: CASSATSSYNEQFF
CDR3 DNA: TGTGCCAGCAGCGCCACTAGCTCCTACAATGAGCAGTTCTTC

clone size: NA
D gene: NA
V gene: TRBV4-1
J gene: TRBJ1-4
CDR3 protein: CASSQVLGMTGVTGGLFF
CDR3 DNA: TGCGCCAGCAGCCAAGTATTGGGGATGACGGGGGTCACGGGGGGACTGTTTTTT

clone size: NA
D gene: TRBD1
V gene: TRBV5-6
J gene: TRBJ1-1
CDR3 protein: CASSRRAGGTEAFF
CDR3 DNA: TGTGCCAGCAGCCGCAGGGCAGGGGGCACTGAAGCTTTCTTT

clone size: NA
D gene: TRBD1
V gene: TRBV5-1
J gene: TRBJ2-3
CDR3 protein: CASSLGDRLTDTQYF
CDR3 DNA: TGCGCCAGCAGCTTGGGGGACAGACTTACAGATACGCAGTATTTT

clone size: NA
D gene: NA
V gene: TRBV5-1
J gene: TRBJ1-2
CDR3 protein: CASSLGGSGGYTF
CDR3 DNA: TGCGCCAGCAGCTTAGGAGGGTCCGGGGGCTACACCTTC

clone size: NA
D gene: TRBD1
V gene: TRBV6-5
J gene: TRBJ1-1
CDR3 protein: CASRVQGQQNTEAFF
CDR3 DNA: TGTGCCAGCAGGGTCCAGGGACAGCAGAACACTGAAGCTTTCTTT

clone size: once
D gene: TRBD2
V gene: TRBV5-1
J gene: TRBJ2-7
CDR3 protein: CASSFVPRGGAYEQYF
CDR3 DNA: TGCGCCAGCAGCTTTGTGCCGCGGGGAGGGGCCTACGAGCAGTACTTC

clone size: once
D gene: NA
V gene: TRBV19
J gene: TRBJ2-7
CDR3 protein: CASSMDSSYEQYF
CDR3 DNA: TGTGCCAGTAGCATGGACAGCTCCTACGAGCAGTACTTC

clone size: NA
D gene: NA
V gene: TRBV4-3
J gene: TRBJ2-7
CDR3 protein: CASSPEASYEQYF
CDR3 DNA: TGCGCCAGCAGCCCCGAAGCCTCCTACGAGCAGTACTTC

clone size: once
D gene: NA
V gene: TRBV5-5
J gene: TRBJ1-2
CDR3 protein: CASSLERQAGYGYTF
CDR3 DNA: TGTGCCAGCAGCTTGGAGCGACAGGCGGGTTATGGCTACACCTTC

clone size: NA
D gene: TRBD1
V gene: TRBV3-1/TRBV3-2
J gene: TRBJ2-7
CDR3 protein: CASSQIQGTYEQYF
CDR3 DNA: TGTGCCAGCAGCCAAATACAGGGGACCTACGAGCAGTACTTC

clone size: NA
D gene: NA
V gene: TRBV11-2
J gene: TRBJ1-3
CDR3 protein: CASSFRTASGNTIYF
CDR3 DNA: TGTGCCAGCAGCTTCAGGACAGCCTCTGGAAACACCATATATTTT

clone size: few
D gene: TRBD2
V gene: TRBV9
J gene: TRBJ2-3
CDR3 protein: CASSVDAGETDTQYF
CDR3 DNA: TGTGCCAGCAGCGTAGACGCGGGGGAGACAGATACGCAGTATTTT

clone size: NA
D gene: TRBD1
V gene: TRBV24-1
J gene: TRBJ1-1
CDR3 protein: CATSHTGAAEAFF
CDR3 DNA: TGTGCCACCTCACACACAGGGGCTGCTGAAGCTTTCTTT

clone size: NA
D gene: NA
V gene: TRBV30
J gene: TRBJ2-2
CDR3 protein: CAWSVLGRNTGELFF
CDR3 DNA: TGTGCCTGGAGTGTACTGGGCAGGAACACCGGGGAGCTGTTTTTT

clone size: NA
D gene: NA
V gene: TRBV4-1
J gene: TRBJ2-7
CDR3 protein: CASSPYRGEQYF
CDR3 DNA: TGCGCCAGCAGCCCTTATAGGGGGGAGCAGTACTTC

clone size: NA
D gene: TRBD2
V gene: TRBV7-3
J gene: TRBJ2-1
CDR3 protein: CASSPQRGGLNEQFF
CDR3 DNA: TGTGCCAGCAGCCCGCAGCGGGGGGGCCTTAATGAGCAGTTCTTC

clone size: NA
D gene: TRBD2
V gene: TRBV28
J gene: TRBJ2-3
CDR3 protein: CASRSTSGGDTDTQYF
CDR3 DNA: TGTGCCAGCAGGTCCACTAGCGGGGGGGATACAGATACGCAGTATTTT

clone size: few
D gene: TRBD1
V gene: TRBV27
J gene: TRBJ2-7
CDR3 protein: CASSSLDRIHEQYF
CDR3 DNA: TGTGCCAGCAGTTCCCTGGACAGGATCCACGAGCAGTACTTC

clone size: NA
D gene: TRBD1
V gene: TRBV4-3
J gene: TRBJ1-5
CDR3 protein: CASSHNYRGRQPQHF
CDR3 DNA: TGCGCCAGCAGCCATAACTACAGGGGCAGGCAGCCCCAGCATTTT

clone size: NA
D gene: NA
V gene: TRBV7-2
J gene: TRBJ2-5
CDR3 protein: CASSLIIAEETQYF
CDR3 DNA: TGTGCCAGCAGCTTAATAATAGCGGAAGAGACCCAGTACTTC

clone size: NA
D gene: NA
V gene: TRBV18
J gene: TRBJ2-1
CDR3 protein: CASSGEEYNEQFF
CDR3 DNA: TGTGCCAGCTCCGGGGAGGAATACAATGAGCAGTTCTTC

clone size: NA
D gene: TRBD1
V gene: TRBV6-5
J gene: TRBJ1-5
CDR3 protein: CASGTGVQPQHF
CDR3 DNA: TGTGCCAGTGGGACAGGAGTTCAGCCCCAGCATTTT

clone size: NA
D gene: NA
V gene: TRBV27
J gene: TRBJ1-5
CDR3 protein: CASRPDGGLHQPQHF
CDR3 DNA: TGTGCCAGCAGGCCGGATGGGGGGTTGCATCAGCCCCAGCATTTT

clone size: NA
D gene: TRBD1
V gene: TRBV9
J gene: TRBJ1-1
CDR3 protein: CASSLGTGSDTEAFF
CDR3 DNA: TGTGCCAGCAGCCTAGGGACAGGGTCGGATACTGAAGCTTTCTTT

clone size: NA
D gene: NA
V gene: TRBV12-5
J gene: TRBJ2-5
CDR3 protein: CASGLREDGDLQETQYF
CDR3 DNA: TGTGCTAGTGGTTTGAGGGAGGACGGGGACCTCCAAGAGACCCAGTACTTC

clone size: NA
D gene: TRBD1
V gene: TRBV7-2
J gene: TRBJ1-2
CDR3 protein: CASSEAGTGGYYGYTF
CDR3 DNA: TGTGCCAGCAGCGAAGCCGGGACAGGGGGTTACTATGGCTACACCTTC

clone size: NA
D gene: NA
V gene: TRBV30
J gene: TRBJ1-3
CDR3 protein: CAWSAGDGNTIYF
CDR3 DNA: TGTGCCTGGAGTGCGGGGGATGGAAACACCATATATTTT

clone size: NA
D gene: NA
V gene: TRBV19
J gene: TRBJ1-1
CDR3 protein: CASSETTVWTEAFF
CDR3 DNA: TGTGCCAGTAGCGAAACGACAGTCTGGACTGAAGCTTTCTTT

clone size: NA
D gene: NA
V gene: TRBV7-6
J gene: TRBJ2-1
CDR3 protein: CASFWGYEQFF
CDR3 DNA: TGTGCCAGCTTTTGGGGCTATGAGCAGTTCTTC

clone size: NA
D gene: NA
V gene: TRBV19
J gene: TRBJ2-7
CDR3 protein: CASTTRPSYEQYF
CDR3 DNA: TGTGCCAGTACGACAAGACCCTCCTACGAGCAGTACTTC

clone size: NA
D gene: NA
V gene: TRBV12-3/TRBV12-4
J gene: TRBJ1-1
CDR3 protein: CASSLLSPEAFF
CDR3 DNA: TGTGCCAGCAGCCTTCTATCTCCTGAAGCTTTCTTT

clone size: NA
D gene: NA
V gene: TRBV6-2/TRBV6-3
J gene: TRBJ1-1
CDR3 protein: CASSWRHFAEAFF
CDR3 DNA: TGTGCCAGCAGTTGGAGGCACTTCGCTGAAGCTTTCTTT

clone size: NA
D gene: NA
V gene: TRBV11-1
J gene: TRBJ2-2
CDR3 protein: CASSLVFGTGELFF
CDR3 DNA: TGTGCCAGCAGCTTAGTGTTCGGGACAGGGGAGCTGTTTTTT

clone size: NA
D gene: TRBD1
V gene: TRBV7-2
J gene: TRBJ2-7
CDR3 protein: CASSLVGTGGKYF
CDR3 DNA: TGTGCCAGCAGCTTAGTGGGGACAGGGGGCAAGTACTTC

clone size: NA
D gene: TRBD2
V gene: TRBV7-3
J gene: TRBJ2-7
CDR3 protein: CASSRASGDSGYEQYF
CDR3 DNA: TGTGCCAGCAGCCGCGCCAGCGGGGATTCAGGCTACGAGCAGTACTTC

clone size: few
D gene: NA
V gene: TRBV18
J gene: TRBJ2-4
CDR3 protein: CASSPPGRGAKNIQYF
CDR3 DNA: TGTGCCAGCTCACCTCCGGGCCGGGGGGCCAAAAACATTCAGTACTTC

clone size: NA
D gene: TRBD1
V gene: TRBV24-1
J gene: TRBJ2-7
CDR3 protein: CATQQGASYEQYF
CDR3 DNA: TGTGCCACCCAACAGGGGGCCTCCTACGAGCAGTACTTC

clone size: NA
D gene: NA
V gene: TRBV5-1
J gene: TRBJ2-3
CDR3 protein: CASKDGRPSTDTQYF
CDR3 DNA: TGCGCCAGCAAAGACGGGAGACCTAGCACAGATACGCAGTATTTT

clone size: NA
D gene: NA
V gene: TRBV3-1/TRBV3-2
J gene: TRBJ2-7
CDR3 protein: CASSREAEQYF
CDR3 DNA: TGTGCCAGCAGCCGTGAGGCAGAGCAGTACTTC

clone size: NA
D gene: TRBD2
V gene: TRBV6-2/TRBV6-3
J gene: TRBJ2-7
CDR3 protein: CASSSTSGGSYEQYF
CDR3 DNA: TGTGCCAGCAGTTCAACAAGCGGGGGGTCCTACGAGCAGTACTTC

clone size: NA
D gene: NA
V gene: TRBV4-1
J gene: TRBJ1-1
CDR3 protein: CASSPLMNMNTEAFF
CDR3 DNA: TGCGCCAGCAGCCCTTTGATGAACATGAACACTGAAGCTTTCTTT

clone size: NA
D gene: NA
V gene: TRBV3-1/TRBV3-2
J gene: TRBJ2-7
CDR3 protein: CASSIGEGRTYEQYF
CDR3 DNA: TGTGCCAGCAGTATAGGCGAGGGCAGGACCTACGAGCAGTACTTC

clone size: NA
D gene: NA
V gene: TRBV2
J gene: TRBJ2-1
CDR3 protein: CASSSGSAGEQFF
CDR3 DNA: TGTGCCAGCAGTTCGGGGTCTGCCGGTGAGCAGTTCTTC

clone size: NA
D gene: NA
V gene: TRBV5-1
J gene: TRBJ2-3
CDR3 protein: CASSSRDTSTDTQYF
CDR3 DNA: TGCGCCAGCAGCTCGAGGGACACTTCGACAGATACGCAGTATTTT